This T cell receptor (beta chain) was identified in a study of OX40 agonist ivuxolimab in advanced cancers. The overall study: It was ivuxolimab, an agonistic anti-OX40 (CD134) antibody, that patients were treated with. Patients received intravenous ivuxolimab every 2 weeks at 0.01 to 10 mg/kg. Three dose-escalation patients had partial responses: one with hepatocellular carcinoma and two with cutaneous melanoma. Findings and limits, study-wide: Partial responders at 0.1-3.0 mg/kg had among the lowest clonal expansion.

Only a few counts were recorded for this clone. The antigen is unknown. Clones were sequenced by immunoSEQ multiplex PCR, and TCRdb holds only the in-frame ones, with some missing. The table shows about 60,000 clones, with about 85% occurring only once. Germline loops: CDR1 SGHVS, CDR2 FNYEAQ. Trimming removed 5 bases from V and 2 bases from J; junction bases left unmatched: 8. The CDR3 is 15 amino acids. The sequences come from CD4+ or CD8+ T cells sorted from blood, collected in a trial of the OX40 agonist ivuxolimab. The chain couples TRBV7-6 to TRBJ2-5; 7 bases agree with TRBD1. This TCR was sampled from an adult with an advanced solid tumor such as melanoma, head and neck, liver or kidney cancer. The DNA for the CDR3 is TGTGCCAGCAGCCAACAGGGGAGCGGACAAGAGACCCAGTACTTC. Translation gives CASSQQGSGQETQYF.